These 20 T cell receptor beta chains were all obtained from the same sample, sequenced in a study of cytomegalovirus exposure and HLA in healthy donors. With 60 Vbeta and 13 Jbeta primers, the PCR was carried out. Measured with immunoSEQ multiplex PCR; TCRdb has only the in-frame clones, and not every one. There are some 190,000 clones in the sample; around 82% occur only once, and about 14% lies in the top ten. Sequencing input: PBMCs. These receptor sequences come from a woman aged 25 to 39 in good health and CMV-seropositive.

The chain couples TRBV2 to TRBJ1-6; D possibly corresponds to TRBD1 (5 bases). The CDR3 loop spans 15 amino acids. With 6 bases removed from V and 7 bases from J, the gap between germline ends came to 16 bases. Germline V gives CDR1 SNHLY, CDR2 FYNNEI. CDR3 bases: TGTGCCAGCAGAGTCCAGGGCTCGCAGAATTCACCCCTCCACTTT. It codes for CASRVQGSQNSPLHF. Combining the CDR3 with reference TRBV2 and TRBJ1-6 gives the whole variable domain EPEVTQTPSHQVTQMGQEVILRCVPISNHLYFYWYRQILGQKVEFLVSFYNNEISEKSEIFDDQFSVERPDGSNFTLKIRSTKLEDSAMYFCASRVQGSQNSPLHFGNGTRLTVT.

The chain joins TRBV30 to TRBJ2-2; D is perhaps TRBD1 (6 bases). The CDR3 covers 15 residues. CDR1 is GTSNPN, CDR2 SVGIG, per germline (reference sequence). Trimming stripped 1 base from V and 3 bases from J, with 12 bases between. For the CDR3, the DNA is TGTGCCTGGAGTGCAGGAGACAGGTACACCGGGGAGCTGTTTTTT. Translation: CAWSAGDRYTGELFF.

This clone was counted once. For the CDR3, the DNA is TGTGCCAGCAGCCAAGATAGGCTAGCGGGAGAGGGGGGCTACAATGAGCAGTTCTTC. It yields the protein CASSQDRLAGEGGYNEQFF. The genes are TRBV4-2 and TRBJ2-1, with TRBD2 identical over 10 bases. The CDR3 spans 19 residues. The V gene's germline CDR1 is LGHNA and CDR2 YNFKEQ. Trimming cost V 0 bases and J 3 bases; bases outside gene matches: 11.

This clone occurred once. Additional DNA sequences in this sample encode the identical CDR3. The chain employs TRBV7-2 and TRBJ2-1; no firm D call. This CDR3 comprises 14 residues. CDR1 is SGHTA and CDR2 is FQGNSA in the germline V gene. Trimming shortened V by 1 base and J by 3 bases, and 7 bases separated the two germline ends. The CDR3 coding sequence is TGTGCCAGCAGCTTAGAATCCAGCTACAATGAGCAGTTCTTC. This translates into CASSLESSYNEQFF.

This chain uses TRBV14 with TRBJ2-7; D is undetermined. V lost 4 bases and J 3 bases, leaving 13 bases between the germline ends. The CDR3 extends over 14 amino acids. In germline, CDR1 is SGHDN, CDR2 FVKESK. The CDR3 region has the DNA TGTGCCAGCAGCCCCATGACAAAAATCTACGAGCAGTACTTC. Residues: CASSPMTKIYEQYF.

The chain joins TRBV27 to TRBJ1-5; 7 positions match TRBD1. This CDR3 comprises 14 residues. Per the germline V gene, CDR1 is MNHEY and CDR2 is SMNVEV (reference sequence). Trimming cost V 5 bases and J 5 bases; bases outside gene matches: 6. DNA of the CDR3: TGTGCCAGCAGTCTCAAGGGGGCGGATCAGCCCCAGCATTTT. It encodes CASSLKGADQPQHF.

This clone was recorded a few times. The genes are TRBV14 and TRBJ1-2, with 8 bases fitting TRBD1. The V and J ends lost 6 bases and 1 base, in that order; junction bases with no gene match: 13. Germline CDR1 is SGHDN and CDR2 is FVKESK. This CDR3 has 17 residues. In DNA, the CDR3 is TGTGCCAGCAGTCAGCGGACAGGGTATACCTTTAACTATGGCTACACCTTC. This sequence encodes CASSQRTGYTFNYGYTF.

This clone was recorded only once. The chain recombines TRBV7-9 with TRBJ2-2; 7 nucleotides line up with TRBD2. The length of the CDR3 is 16 residues. The V gene end was trimmed by 5 bases and the J gene end by 3 bases; junction bases not matched to a gene: 9. Germline CDR1 is SEHNR and CDR2 is FQNEAQ (reference sequence). The DNA for the CDR3 is TGTGCCAGCAGCCCGAGGGGAGGGGCGGACACCGGGGAGCTGTTTTTT. As protein: CASSPRGGADTGELFF.

The chain combines TRBV10-3 with TRBJ2-7; 11 bases line up with TRBD1. V shed 9 bases and J 6 bases; nucleotides not matched to a gene: 7. The CDR3 has 13 amino acids. Germline values: CDR1 ENHRY, CDR2 SYGVKD. The CDR3 loop reads CAITPGTGGEQYF. CDR3 sequence (DNA): TGTGCCATAACTCCCGGGACAGGGGGCGAGCAGTACTTC.

The V gene is TRBV21-1, the J gene TRBJ2-3; the table's D call, TRBD2, was not checked against the DNA. TRBV21-1 is flagged as a pseudogene. This CDR3 spans 14 amino acids. CDR3 region: CASSKDSEADTQYF. CDR3 DNA sequence: TGTGCCAGCAGCAAAGACTCAGAGGCAGATACGCAGTATTTT.

V and J are TRBV30 and TRBJ1-6; the D gene is possibly TRBD1 (6 bases). The length of the CDR3 is 14 residues. Trimming took 2 bases from V and 5 from J, leaving 10 bases between them. Germline values: CDR1 GTSNPN, CDR2 SVGIG (reference sequence). The CDR3: CAWSKDRDNSPLHF. The CDR3 bases are TGTGCCTGGAGTAAGGACAGAGATAATTCACCCCTCCACTTT.

The chain combines TRBV7-8 with TRBJ2-7; 9 bases fit TRBD1. V gave up 5 bases and J gave up 3 bases; unmatched junction bases: 5. The CDR3 is 14 amino acids. Germline lookup yields CDR1 SGHVS and CDR2 FQNEAQ. The CDR3 region is CASSLSDRGYEQYF. In DNA form, the CDR3 reads TGTGCCAGCAGCCTGTCGGACAGGGGCTACGAGCAGTACTTC.

The V and J genes are TRBV19 and TRBJ1-2; D remains unclear. V was cut by 4 bases and J by 6 bases, with 6 bases left in between. Germline loops: CDR1 LNHDA, CDR2 SQIVND (reference sequence). This CDR3 has 11 amino acids. CDR3 sequence: CASSTFNGYTF. CDR3 coding DNA: TGTGCCAGTAGTACCTTTAATGGCTACACCTTC.

The chain combines TRBV6-1 with TRBJ2-3; TRBD1 matches 7 bases. The ends lost 2 bases at V and 6 bases at J; junction bases unmatched: 5. Germline V gene sequence: CDR1 MNHNS, CDR2 SASEGT. The CDR3 has 14 amino acids. CDR3 region: CASSESGQRDTQYF. CDR3 nucleotides: TGTGCCAGCAGTGAATCGGGACAGCGGGATACGCAGTATTTT.

This clone was recorded only once. The chain links TRBV7-2 to TRBJ2-7, with TRBD1 matching 7 bases. The CDR3 has 14 residues. V lost 1 base and J lost 4; bases outside the gene matches: 4. Germline lookup yields CDR1 SGHTA and CDR2 FQGNSA. CDR3 loop: CASSLEGAGYEQYF. CDR3 coding DNA: TGTGCCAGCAGCTTAGAGGGGGCAGGATACGAGCAGTACTTC.

This clone was observed a handful of times. The chain employs TRBV29-1 and TRBJ1-1, with 8 positions matching TRBD1. V gave up 5 bases and J gave up 5 bases; unmatched junction bases: 1. This CDR3 is 11 amino acids long. Germline CDR1 SQVTM, CDR2 ANQGSEA. The CDR3 sequence: CSVRQGTEAFF. Written as DNA, the CDR3 is TGCAGCGTTCGACAGGGGACTGAAGCTTTCTTT.

Points on this clone: The sample has other DNA sequences that encode this CDR3 too. The chain carries TRBV4-1 and TRBJ1-4, with unresolved D. V lost 0 bases, J lost 7 bases, and 9 bases lay in between. Germline CDR1 reads MGHRA; CDR2 reads YSYEKL. The CDR3 has 14 amino acids. This CDR3 reads CASSQDRESEKLFF. CDR3 coding DNA: TGCGCCAGCAGCCAAGATAGGGAGTCTGAAAAACTGTTTTTT.

The rearrangement joins TRBV28 to TRBJ1-3, with D perhaps matching TRBD1 (5 bases). The V gene lost 2 bases and the J gene lost 3 bases, with 14 bases spanning the gap. CDR1 and CDR2 (germline): MDHEN, SYDVKM. CDR3 length: 16 residues. This CDR3 is CASSLRAGILGNTIYF. The CDR3 bases are TGTGCCAGCAGTTTAAGAGCAGGGATCCTTGGAAACACCATATATTTT.

This chain links TRBV9 with TRBJ1-2; D might be TRBD1 (6 bases). Germline CDR1 reads SGDLS; CDR2 reads YYNGEE. V was shortened by 0 bases and J by 8 bases, with 20 bases between the two germline ends. This CDR3 has 16 amino acids. Here the CDR3 DNA reads TGTGCCAGCAGCGTAGACGAGGGGGAAAGGCCGAGCGGCTACACCTTC. Translated, it gives CASSVDEGERPSGYTF.

The V gene is TRBV5-6, the J gene TRBJ2-7; the D is unclear. Trimming left V 0 bases short and J 1 base short, with 5 bases between. Germline V gene data show CDR1 as SGHDT and CDR2 as YYEEEE. CDR3 size: 13 residues. CDR3 sequence reads: CASSLVHSYEQYF. The CDR3 DNA sequence: TGTGCCAGCAGCTTGGTTCATTCCTACGAGCAGTACTTC.